This TCR beta chain was recovered during a study of blood T cell repertoires in COVID-19. Study-level background: The study drew acute and convalescent COVID-19 samples from the United States, Italy and Spain. The analysed material was cDNA or gDNA that came from T cells, B-cell-depleted T cells, or PBMCs.

From germline, CDR1 is LGHNA and CDR2 YNFKEQ. Trimming took 3 bases from V and 4 from J, leaving 15 bases between them. The CDR3 sequence is 15 residues long. This clone showed up just once. Assay used: immunoSEQ multiplex PCR; TCRdb lists only in-frame clones, some missing. Here the sample spans a few hundred thousand clones, roughly 84% being singletons. The sequencing sample was made of peripheral blood. The sequence derives from a woman between 18 and 30 years old with acute or convalescent COVID-19. The chain is built from TRBV4-2 and TRBJ2-5; maybe TRBD2 (6 bases). CDR3 nucleotide sequence: TGTGCCAGCAGCCAGGGACTTGCGAAGGGAGAGACCCAGTACTTC. Translating gives CASSQGLAKGETQYF.